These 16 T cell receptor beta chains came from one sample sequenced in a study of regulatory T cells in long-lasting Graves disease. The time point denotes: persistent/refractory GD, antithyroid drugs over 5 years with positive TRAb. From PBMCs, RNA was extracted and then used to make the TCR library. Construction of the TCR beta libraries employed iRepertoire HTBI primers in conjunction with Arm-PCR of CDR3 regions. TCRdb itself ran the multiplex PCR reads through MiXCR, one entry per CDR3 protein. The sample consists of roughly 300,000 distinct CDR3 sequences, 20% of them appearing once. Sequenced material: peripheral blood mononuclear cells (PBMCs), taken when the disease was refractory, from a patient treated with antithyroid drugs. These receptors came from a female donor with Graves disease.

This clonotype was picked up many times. The CDR3, as DNA: TGTGCCAGCAGTTACGCACAGTCTAACTATGGCTACACCTTC. Translation: CASSYAQSNYGYTF. V gene TRBV6-2 or TRBV6-3 combines with J gene TRBJ1-2; unclear D gene. Trimming shortened V by 2 bases and J by 0 bases, and 7 bases separated the two germline ends. The CDR3 loop spans 14 amino acids. From germline, CDR1 is MNHEY and CDR2 SVGEGT.

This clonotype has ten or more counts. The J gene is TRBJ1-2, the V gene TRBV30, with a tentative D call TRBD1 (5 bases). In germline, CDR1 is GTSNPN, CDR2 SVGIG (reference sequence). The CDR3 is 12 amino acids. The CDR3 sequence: CSTTDPNYGYTF. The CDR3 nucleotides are TGTTCCACGACAGACCCTAACTATGGCTACACCTTC.

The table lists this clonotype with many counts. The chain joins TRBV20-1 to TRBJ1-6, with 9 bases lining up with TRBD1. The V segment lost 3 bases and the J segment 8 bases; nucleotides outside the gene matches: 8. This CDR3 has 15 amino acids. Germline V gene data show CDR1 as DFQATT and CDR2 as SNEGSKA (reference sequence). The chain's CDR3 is CSASPPGQGYSPLHF. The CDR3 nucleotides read TGCAGTGCTAGCCCTCCGGGACAGGGCTATTCACCCCTCCACTTT.

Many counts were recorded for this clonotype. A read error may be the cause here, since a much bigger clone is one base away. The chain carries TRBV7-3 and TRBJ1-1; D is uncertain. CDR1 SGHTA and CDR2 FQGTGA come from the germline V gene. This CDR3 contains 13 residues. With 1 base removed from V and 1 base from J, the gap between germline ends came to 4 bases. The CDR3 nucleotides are TGTGCCAGCAGCTTAAGCGGGAACACTGAAGCTTTCTTT. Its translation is CASSLSGNTEAFF.

The CDR3 sequence is CASSLKGPSADYGYTF. CDR3 sequence (DNA): TGTGCCAGCAGCTTAAAGGGCCCTTCGGCGGACTATGGCTACACCTTC. The V and J genes are TRBV7-9 and TRBJ1-2; no definite D call. V shed 2 bases and J shed 3 bases, with 16 bases lying between them. Germline assignment: CDR1 SEHNR and CDR2 FQNEAQ (reference sequence). The CDR3 has 16 residues.

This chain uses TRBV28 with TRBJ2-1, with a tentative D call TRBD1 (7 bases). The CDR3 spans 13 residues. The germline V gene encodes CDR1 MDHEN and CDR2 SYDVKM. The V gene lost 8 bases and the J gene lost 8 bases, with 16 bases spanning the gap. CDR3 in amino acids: CASRTGGRDEQFF. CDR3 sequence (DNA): TGTGCCAGCCGGACAGGAGGGAGAGATGAGCAGTTCTTC.

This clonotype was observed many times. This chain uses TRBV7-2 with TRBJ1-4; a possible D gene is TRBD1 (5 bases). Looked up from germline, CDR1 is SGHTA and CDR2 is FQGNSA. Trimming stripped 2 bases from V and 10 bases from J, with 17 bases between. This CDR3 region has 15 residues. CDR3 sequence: CASSLSREGIGKLFF. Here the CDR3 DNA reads TGTGCCAGCAGCTTATCCAGGGAAGGGATCGGAAAACTGTTTTTT.

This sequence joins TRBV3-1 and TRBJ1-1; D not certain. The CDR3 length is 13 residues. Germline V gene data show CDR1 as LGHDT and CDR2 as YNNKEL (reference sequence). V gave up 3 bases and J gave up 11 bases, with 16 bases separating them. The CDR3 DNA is TGTGCCAGCAGCCAGCAAGAAACCAGCGGGGCTTTCTTT. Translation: CASSQQETSGAFF.

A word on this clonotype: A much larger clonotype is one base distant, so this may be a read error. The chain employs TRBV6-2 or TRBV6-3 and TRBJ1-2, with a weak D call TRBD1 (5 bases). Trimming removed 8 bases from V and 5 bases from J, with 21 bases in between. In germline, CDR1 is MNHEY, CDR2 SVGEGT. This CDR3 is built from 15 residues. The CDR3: CASGSPSQGEYGYTF. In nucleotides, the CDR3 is TGTGCCAGCGGTTCACCCAGCCAGGGCGAATATGGCTACACCTTC.

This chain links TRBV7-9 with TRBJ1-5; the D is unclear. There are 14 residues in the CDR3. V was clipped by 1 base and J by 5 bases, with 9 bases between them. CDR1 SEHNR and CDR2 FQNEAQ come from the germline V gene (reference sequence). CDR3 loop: CASSLVDVHQPQHF. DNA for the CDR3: TGTGCCAGCAGCTTAGTTGACGTACATCAGCCCCAGCATTTT.

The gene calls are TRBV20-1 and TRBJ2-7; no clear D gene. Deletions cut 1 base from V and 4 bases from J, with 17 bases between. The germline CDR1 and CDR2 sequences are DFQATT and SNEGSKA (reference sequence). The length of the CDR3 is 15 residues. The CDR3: CSARGTPTTLYEQYF. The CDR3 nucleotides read TGCAGTGCTAGAGGGACGCCAACTACGTTATACGAGCAGTACTTC.

The CDR3 is CASSSTGGAGELFF. The CDR3 region has the DNA TGTGCCAGCAGTTCAACAGGGGGGGCCGGGGAGCTGTTTTTT. The genes are TRBV6-5 and TRBJ2-2, with D possibly TRBD1 on 8 matching bases. Germline lookup yields CDR1 MNHEY and CDR2 SVGAGI. V shed 4 bases and J shed 6 bases, with 12 bases lying between them. The CDR3 totals 14 residues.

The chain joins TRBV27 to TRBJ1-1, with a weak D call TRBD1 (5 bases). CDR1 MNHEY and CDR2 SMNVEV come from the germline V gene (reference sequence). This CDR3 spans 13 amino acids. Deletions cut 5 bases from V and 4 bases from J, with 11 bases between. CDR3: CASSRGGTTEAFF. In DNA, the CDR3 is TGTGCCAGCAGTCGGGGGGGAACCACTGAAGCTTTCTTT.

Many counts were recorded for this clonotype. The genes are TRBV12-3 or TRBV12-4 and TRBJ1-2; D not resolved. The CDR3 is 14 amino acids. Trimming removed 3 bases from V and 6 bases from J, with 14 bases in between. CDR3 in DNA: TGTGCCAGCAGTTTGTTGAGAAAGCGACATGGCTACACCTTC. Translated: CASSLLRKRHGYTF.

The CDR3 DNA is TGTGCCAGCAGTTACTTAGGGTCCGAGCAGTACTTC. Its protein product is CASSYLGSEQYF. The chain has TRBV6-2 or TRBV6-3 and TRBJ2-7; D gene uncertain. The germline V and J ends were trimmed by 1 base and 6 bases, with 7 bases remaining between them. This CDR3 region has 12 residues. Germline V gene lookup returns CDR1 MNHEY and CDR2 SVGEGT.

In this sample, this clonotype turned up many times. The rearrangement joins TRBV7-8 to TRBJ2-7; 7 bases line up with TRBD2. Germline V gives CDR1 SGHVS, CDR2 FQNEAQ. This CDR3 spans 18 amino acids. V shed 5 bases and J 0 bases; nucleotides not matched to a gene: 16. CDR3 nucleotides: TGTGCCAGCAGCCCAATGCCTCTAGCGGACGCGATCTCCTACGAGCAGTACTTC. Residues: CASSPMPLADAISYEQYF. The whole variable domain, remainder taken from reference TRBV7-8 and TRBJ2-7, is GAGVSQSPRYKVAKRGQDVALRCDPISGHVSLFWYQQALGQGPEFLTYFQNEAQLDKSGLPSDRFFAERPEGSVSTLKIQRTQQEDSAVYLCASSPMPLADAISYEQYFGPGTRLTVT.